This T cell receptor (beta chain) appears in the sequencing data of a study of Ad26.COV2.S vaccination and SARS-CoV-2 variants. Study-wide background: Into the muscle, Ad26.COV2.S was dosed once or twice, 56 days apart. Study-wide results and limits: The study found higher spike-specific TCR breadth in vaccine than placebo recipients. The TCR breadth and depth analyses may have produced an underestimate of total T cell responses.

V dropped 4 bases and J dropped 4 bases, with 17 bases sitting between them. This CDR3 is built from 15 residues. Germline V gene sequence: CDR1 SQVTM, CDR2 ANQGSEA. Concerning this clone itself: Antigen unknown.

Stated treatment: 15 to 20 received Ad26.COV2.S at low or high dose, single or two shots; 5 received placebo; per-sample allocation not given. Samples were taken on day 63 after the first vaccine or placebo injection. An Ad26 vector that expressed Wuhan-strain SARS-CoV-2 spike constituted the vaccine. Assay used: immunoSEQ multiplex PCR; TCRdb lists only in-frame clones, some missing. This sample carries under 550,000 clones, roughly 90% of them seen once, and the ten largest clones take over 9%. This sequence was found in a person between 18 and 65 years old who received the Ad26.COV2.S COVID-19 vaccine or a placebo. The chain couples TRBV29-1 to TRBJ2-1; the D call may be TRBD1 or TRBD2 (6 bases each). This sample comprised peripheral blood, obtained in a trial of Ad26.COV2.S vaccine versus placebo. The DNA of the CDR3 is TGCAGCGTTGGTGACGAGGGGGACTTTTACAATGAGCAGTTCTTC. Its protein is CSVGDEGDFYNEQFF.